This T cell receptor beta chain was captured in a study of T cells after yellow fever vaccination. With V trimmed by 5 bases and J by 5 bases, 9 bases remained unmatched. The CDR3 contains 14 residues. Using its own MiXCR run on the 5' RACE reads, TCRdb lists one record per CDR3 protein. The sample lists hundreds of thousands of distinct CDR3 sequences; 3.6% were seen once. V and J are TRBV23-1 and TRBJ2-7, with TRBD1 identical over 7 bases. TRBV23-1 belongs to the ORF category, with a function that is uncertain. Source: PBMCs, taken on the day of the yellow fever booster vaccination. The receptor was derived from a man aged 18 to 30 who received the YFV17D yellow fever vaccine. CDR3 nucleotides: TGCGCCAGCAGTTCGCGACAGGGAGCCCACGAGCAGTACTTC. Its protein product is CASSSRQGAHEQYF.